A single sample is the source of the 19 T cell receptor beta chains below, sequenced in a study of blood T cell repertoires in COVID-19. The method was immunoSEQ multiplex PCR; TCRdb's version includes in-frame clones alone and lacks a portion of them. The sample holds some 33,000 clones, approximately 90% seen once. The sequenced material came from peripheral blood. Every receptor here comes from a man aged 60 to 69 with acute or convalescent COVID-19.

The chain uses TRBV19 and TRBJ1-2, with D unclear. V dropped 1 base and J dropped 4 bases, with 7 bases sitting between them. From germline, CDR1 is LNHDA and CDR2 SQIVND (reference sequence). The CDR3 has 13 residues. CDR3 sequence reads: CASSIGRLYGYTF. The CDR3 DNA is TGTGCCAGTAGTATAGGGAGACTCTATGGCTACACCTTC.

This chain joins TRBV28 and TRBJ1-1, with a possible D match to TRBD1 (6 bases). The CDR3 runs 15 residues. The V end was cut by 6 bases, the J end by 0 bases, with 14 bases between. Germline CDR1 and CDR2: MDHEN and SYDVKM. CDR3 bases: TGTGCCAGCAGGACAGGCAGTAGTATGAACACTGAAGCTTTCTTT. It codes for CASRTGSSMNTEAFF.

This chain joins TRBV11-3 and TRBJ2-1; 11 positions match TRBD2. Germline loops: CDR1 SGHNT, CDR2 YENEEA. Germline trimming cut 0 bases from V and 2 bases from J; bases unmatched to any gene: 9. The CDR3 is 19 residues long. The chain's CDR3 is CASSLDLRLAGGTYNEQFF. CDR3 sequence (DNA): TGTGCCAGCAGCTTAGATCTGAGGCTAGCGGGAGGCACCTACAATGAGCAGTTCTTC.

The rearrangement joins TRBV5-6 to TRBJ2-7; 11 bases match TRBD1. The CDR3 runs 15 residues. Germline values: CDR1 SGHDT, CDR2 YYEEEE. Trimming took 4 bases from V and 4 from J; bases not matched to a gene: 7. For the CDR3, the DNA is TGTGCCAGCAGCACATCCGGGACAGGGGGATACGAGCAGTACGTC. Its protein product is CASSTSGTGGYEQYV.

J is TRBJ2-1 and V is TRBV9; 11 nucleotides align to TRBD2. V shed 0 bases and J 9 bases; nucleotides not matched to a gene: 8. The CDR3 is 16 amino acids. From germline, CDR1 is SGDLS and CDR2 YYNGEE. CDR3 region: CASSVVLAGGPVEQFF. The CDR3 DNA reads TGTGCCAGCAGCGTAGTTTTAGCGGGAGGGCCGGTTGAGCAGTTCTTC. The full variable domain, with the rest looked up from reference TRBV9 and TRBJ2-1, is DSGVTQTPKHLITATGQRVTLRCSPRSGDLSVYWYQQSLDQGLQFLIQYYNGEERAKGNILERFSAQQFPDLHSELNLSSLELGDSALYFCASSVVLAGGPVEQFFGPGTRLTVL.

This clone was picked up one time. This chain's CDR3 is CASSFQDRAVAGYTF. The CDR3 DNA is TGTGCCAGCAGCTTCCAGGACAGGGCGGTGGCTGGCTACACCTTC. The genes are TRBV7-9 and TRBJ1-2, with 8 bases aligning to TRBD1. The V and J ends lost 3 bases and 7 bases, in that order; junction bases with no gene match: 10. Germline-derived CDR1 and CDR2 are SEHNR and FQNEAQ (reference sequence). The CDR3 spans 15 residues.

The chain joins TRBV2 to TRBJ2-1; 11 bases align to TRBD2. Germline V gene data show CDR1 as SNHLY and CDR2 as FYNNEI. The junction had 10 bases not matched to a gene; V was cut back by 7 bases and J by 8 bases. This CDR3 spans 15 amino acids. The CDR3, as DNA: TGTGCCAGCACCCGACTAGCGGGAATTAGCTATGAGCAGTTCTTC. Protein: CASTRLAGISYEQFF.

This sequence joins TRBV6-5 and TRBJ2-7; 11 bases fit TRBD1. Germline V gene sequence: CDR1 MNHEY, CDR2 SVGAGI. The CDR3 spans 12 residues. CDR3 sequence (DNA): TGTGCTTGCGGGACAGGGGGGAGGGAGCAGTACTTC. It yields the protein CACGTGGREQYF.

V is TRBV5-1 and J is TRBJ2-2; possible D gene TRBD2, 6 bases. Germline V gene lookup returns CDR1 SGHRS and CDR2 YFSETQ. The ends were cut back, 0 bases at V and 2 bases at J, with 8 bases in the middle. The CDR3 runs to 15 residues. CDR3 in DNA: TGCGCCAGCAGCTTGGGTAGCGGTAACACCGGGGAGCTGTTTTTT. It translates to CASSLGSGNTGELFF.

J is TRBJ2-2 and V is TRBV6-2 or TRBV6-3; weak D call: TRBD2 (7 bases). This CDR3 is built from 19 residues. Germline CDR1 is MNHEY and CDR2 is SVGEGT. The germline V and J ends were trimmed by 3 bases and 2 bases, with 22 bases remaining between them. CDR3 DNA sequence: TGTGCCAGCAGTTATAGGGGGGGATCCTTACTTTCCAACACCGGGGAGCTGTTTTTT. This encodes CASSYRGGSLLSNTGELFF.

The chain combines TRBV19 with TRBJ1-2; 9 bases align to TRBD1. V dropped 2 bases and J dropped 5; count of bases not matched to a gene: 6. Germline lookup yields CDR1 LNHDA and CDR2 SQIVND (reference sequence). There are 15 residues in the CDR3. CDR3 residues: CASSISPGTGYGYTF. CDR3 DNA sequence: TGTGCCAGTAGTATATCCCCCGGGACAGGGTATGGCTACACCTTC.

The V and J genes are TRBV13 and TRBJ1-1; D remains ambiguous. V shed 4 bases and J shed 2 bases, with 8 bases lying between them. This CDR3 spans 13 amino acids. Germline V CDR1 and CDR2: PRHDT, FYEKMQ (reference sequence). The CDR3 protein is CASSSDINTEAFF. CDR3 sequence (DNA): TGTGCCAGCAGCTCAGACATTAACACTGAAGCTTTCTTT.

Here the CDR3 DNA reads TGCGCCAGCAGCCAGAATCCGGGACTAGCGGGAGTTGAGCAGTTCTTC. Its protein product is CASSQNPGLAGVEQFF. The rearrangement links TRBV5-1 to TRBJ2-1, with TRBD2 matching 14 bases. CDR3 length: 16 residues. Trimming removed 4 bases from V and 9 bases from J; junction bases left unmatched: 9. CDR1 is SGHRS, CDR2 YFSETQ, per germline.

This clone appeared a few times. The genes are TRBV30 and TRBJ1-5; D is ambiguous. The germline V and J ends were trimmed by 2 bases and 7 bases, with 9 bases remaining between them. The CDR3 is 12 residues long. Germline V gene sequence: CDR1 GTSNPN, CDR2 SVGIG (reference sequence). The CDR3 region is CAWSSPHQPQHF. CDR3 in DNA: TGTGCCTGGAGTAGCCCTCACCAGCCCCAGCATTTT. Using reference TRBV30 and TRBJ1-5 for the parts outside the CDR3, the full variable domain is SQTIHQWPATLVQPVGSPLSLECTVEGTSNPNLYWYRQAAGRGLQLLFYSVGIGQISSEVPQNLSASRPQDRQFILSSKKLLLSDSGFYLCAWSSPHQPQHFGDGTRLSIL.

The CDR3 reads CASSLRGVQETQYF. CDR3 DNA: TGTGCCAGCAGCCTACGTGGAGTTCAAGAGACCCAGTACTTC. This chain connects TRBV27 to TRBJ2-5; D gene ambiguous. Germline CDR1 reads MNHEY; CDR2 reads SMNVEV (reference sequence). This CDR3 region has 14 residues. Trimming shortened V by 6 bases and J by 2 bases, and 13 bases separated the two germline ends.

This chain uses TRBV29-1 with TRBJ1-6; TRBD1 matches 8 bases. Trimming at V came to 6 bases and at J to 5 bases, leaving 15 bases not matched to a gene. Germline V CDR1 and CDR2: SQVTM, ANQGSEA. This CDR3 is built from 17 residues. CDR3 in DNA: TGCAGCGTCGAGGGGCGGGCCCAGGGGGCGGATAATTCACCCCTCCACTTT. It codes for CSVEGRAQGADNSPLHF.

This chain uses TRBV4-2 with TRBJ2-5; 14 bases are shared with TRBD2. The CDR3 sequence is 21 residues long. Trimming took 2 bases from V and 5 from J; bases not matched to a gene: 19. Germline-derived CDR1 and CDR2 are LGHNA and YNFKEQ. This chain's CDR3 is CASSQLYSGTSGSGGGETQYF. The CDR3 region has the DNA TGTGCCAGCAGCCAACTCTACTCCGGGACTAGCGGGAGTGGGGGAGGGGAGACCCAGTACTTC.

This clone came up once. The chain combines TRBV2 with TRBJ2-1; D remains unclear. The CDR3 is 12 amino acids. Germline lookup yields CDR1 SNHLY and CDR2 FYNNEI. Trimming cost V 4 bases and J 6 bases, with 7 bases left between them. The CDR3 spells CASSVLGNEQFF. CDR3 sequence (DNA): TGTGCCAGCAGTGTGCTCGGCAATGAGCAGTTCTTC. The variable domain in full, with the rest retrieved from reference TRBV2 and TRBJ2-1, is EPEVTQTPSHQVTQMGQEVILRCVPISNHLYFYWYRQILGQKVEFLVSFYNNEISEKSEIFDDQFSVERPDGSNFTLKIRSTKLEDSAMYFCASSVLGNEQFFGPGTRLTVL.

The CDR3 region has the DNA TGTGCCAGCAGCCGGGGGCGCGGTGGCTACACCTTC. It encodes CASSRGRGGYTF. The chain combines TRBV14 with TRBJ1-2, with a tentative D call TRBD1 (6 bases). Trimming took off 4 bases at V and 7 bases at J, with 10 bases between the two ends. Germline V CDR1 and CDR2: SGHDN, FVKESK. This CDR3 is built from 12 residues.